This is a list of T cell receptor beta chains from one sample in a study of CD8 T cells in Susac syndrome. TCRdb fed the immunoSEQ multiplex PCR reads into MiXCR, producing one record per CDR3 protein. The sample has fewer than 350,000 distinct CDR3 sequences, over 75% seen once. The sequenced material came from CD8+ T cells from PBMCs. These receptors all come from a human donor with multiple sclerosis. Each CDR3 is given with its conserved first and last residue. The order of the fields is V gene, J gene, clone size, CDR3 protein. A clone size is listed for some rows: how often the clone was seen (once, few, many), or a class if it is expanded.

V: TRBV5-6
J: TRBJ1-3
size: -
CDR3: CASSILLIPNKGNTIYF

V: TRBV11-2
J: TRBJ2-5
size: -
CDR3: CASSRGRHQETQYF

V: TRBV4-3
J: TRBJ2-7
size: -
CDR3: CASSEGTSGMFYEQYF

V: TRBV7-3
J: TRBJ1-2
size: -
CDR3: CASSASGTGDGYTF

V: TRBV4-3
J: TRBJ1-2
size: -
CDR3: CASSPEQGTYGYTF

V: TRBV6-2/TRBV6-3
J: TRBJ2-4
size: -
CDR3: CASSSPRTGGAKNIQYF

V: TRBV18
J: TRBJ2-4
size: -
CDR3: CASSPPQGGTKNIQYF

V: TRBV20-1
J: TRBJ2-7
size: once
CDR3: CSASSRTPTYEQYF

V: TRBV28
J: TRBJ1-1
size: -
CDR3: CASSLWYRPTEGAFF

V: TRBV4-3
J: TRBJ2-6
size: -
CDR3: CASSQEGHGAGANVLTF

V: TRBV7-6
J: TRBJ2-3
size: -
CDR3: CASSLAVASTDTQYF

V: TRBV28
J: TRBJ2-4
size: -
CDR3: CASSLQGPYYGTAKNIQYF

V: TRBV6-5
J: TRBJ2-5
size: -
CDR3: CASSYPRLIRWETQYF

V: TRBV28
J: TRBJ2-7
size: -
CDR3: CASSYLTGLVSYEQYF

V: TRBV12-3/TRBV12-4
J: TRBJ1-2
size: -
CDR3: CASSFPGGLNGYTF

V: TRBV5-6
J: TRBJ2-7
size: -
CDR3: CASSFFTSSYEQYF

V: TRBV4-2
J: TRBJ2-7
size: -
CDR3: CASSQEIEGKYEQYF

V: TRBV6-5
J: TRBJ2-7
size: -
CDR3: CASSYSPGSEQYF

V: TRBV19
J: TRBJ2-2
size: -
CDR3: CASSISLAGELFF

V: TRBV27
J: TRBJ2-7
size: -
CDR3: CASSLEAGIYEQYF

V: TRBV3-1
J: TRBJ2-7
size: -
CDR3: CASSHAPWGSPYEQYF

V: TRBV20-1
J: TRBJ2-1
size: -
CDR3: CSARVGSGDYEQFF

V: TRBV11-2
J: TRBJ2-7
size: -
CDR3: CASSRSGETYVEQYF

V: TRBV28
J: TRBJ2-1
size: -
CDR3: CASSLQGQHNEQFF

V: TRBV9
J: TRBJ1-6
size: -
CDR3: CASNGGARSPLHF

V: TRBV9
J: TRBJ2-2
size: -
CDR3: CASSPAWGQGGGELFF